The rows below give T cell receptor beta chains drawn from one sample of a study of OX40 agonist ivuxolimab in advanced cancers. The data were produced by immunoSEQ multiplex PCR, yet TCRdb's version contains in-frame clones alone and is incomplete. This table has roughly 76,000 clones, approximately 85% appearing once. The sequences come from CD4+ or CD8+ T cells sorted from blood, collected in a trial of the OX40 agonist ivuxolimab. Every receptor here comes from an adult with an advanced solid tumor such as melanoma, head and neck, liver or kidney cancer. CDR3s include the opening cysteine and the closing phenylalanine or tryptophan. The D gene is left open where the match is weak. Clone sizes are given selectively: once, few, many, or a class where the clone is expanded.

v_call	clone_size	j_call	d_call	cdr3_length	cdr3_aa	cdr3_nt
TRBV27	-	TRBJ2-7	-	15	CASSRLRSGAYEQYF	TGTGCCAGCAGTCGGTTAAGGAGTGGGGCCTACGAGCAGTACTTC
TRBV4-2	once	TRBJ1-2	TRBD1	15	CASSPNRGPNYGYTF	TGTGCCAGCAGCCCAAACAGGGGTCCTAACTATGGCTACACCTTC
TRBV18	-	TRBJ1-5	-	14	CASSSLGESQPQHF	TGTGCCAGCTCATCCCTTGGGGAATCTCAGCCCCAGCATTTT
TRBV9	-	TRBJ2-7	TRBD2	17	CASSVGLAGGLVDEQYF	TGTGCCAGCAGCGTAGGCCTAGCGGGGGGTCTGGTTGACGAGCAGTACTTC
TRBV7-8	-	TRBJ1-2	TRBD1	15	CASNQGGRVSYGYTF	TGTGCCAGCAACCAGGGGGGGAGGGTTAGCTATGGCTACACCTTC
TRBV27	-	TRBJ2-2	TRBD1	16	CASKPDPGQGTGELFF	TGTGCCAGCAAACCCGACCCGGGACAGGGAACCGGGGAGCTGTTTTTT
TRBV5-1	few	TRBJ2-1	-	14	CASSLVLSYNEQFF	TGCGCCAGCAGCTTGGTTCTGTCTTACAATGAGCAGTTCTTC
TRBV18	few	TRBJ1-1	-	15	CASSPPGSLNTEAFF	TGTGCCAGCTCACCACCGGGCAGCTTGAACACTGAAGCTTTCTTT
TRBV5-4	-	TRBJ2-7	TRBD2	16	CASSPLPAGRIYEQYF	TGTGCCAGCAGTCCCCTCCCAGCGGGGAGAATCTACGAGCAGTACTTC
TRBV9	few	TRBJ2-5	TRBD2	15	CASSVELAGRETQYF	TGTGCCAGCAGCGTAGAATTAGCGGGGCGGGAGACCCAGTACTTC
TRBV4-3	-	TRBJ1-2	-	12	CASSQAGYGYTF	TGCGCCAGCAGCCAGGCGGGTTATGGCTACACCTTC
TRBV21-1	-	TRBJ2-5	-	15	CASSEPGTGTLTQYF	TGTGCCAGCAGCGAACCCGGGACAGGGACATTGACCCAGTACTTC
TRBV19	-	TRBJ1-5	-	16	CASSNPGAGGNQPQHF	TGTGCCAGTAGTAACCCCGGGGCGGGTGGCAATCAGCCCCAGCATTTT
TRBV9	-	TRBJ1-1	-	15	CASSPPTGLNTEAFF	TGTGCCAGCAGCCCCCCTACGGGGCTGAACACTGAAGCTTTCTTT
TRBV29-1	-	TRBJ2-7	-	14	CSVEKGQGAAEQYF	TGCAGCGTTGAGAAGGGGCAGGGTGCGGCCGAGCAGTACTTC
TRBV23-1	-	TRBJ1-5	-	13	CASSAGGNQPQHF	TGCGCCAGCAGTGCGGGGGGCAATCAGCCCCAGCATTTT